The 8 T cell receptor beta chains below come from one sample, sequenced in a study of response to subunit inactivated influenza vaccine. From the RT-PCR reads, TCRdb called clonotypes with MiXCR, one entry per CDR3 protein. The sample lists about 530,000 distinct CDR3 sequences; over 10% were seen once. Sequencing used PBMCs from blood, obtained roughly 45 days after vaccination. The origin of the receptors is a middle-aged man who received an inactivated influenza vaccine.

This clonotype showed up just a few times. The gene calls are TRBV9 and TRBJ2-6; 10 bases map to TRBD1. Germline lookup yields CDR1 SGDLS and CDR2 YYNGEE. V gave up 3 bases and J gave up 2 bases; unmatched junction bases: 2. CDR3 length equals 16 residues. CDR3 nucleotides: TGTGCCAGCAGCGCAGGGACAGGGGCTGGGGCCAACGTCCTGACTTTC. Translating gives CASSAGTGAGANVLTF.

The V and J genes are TRBV12-3 or TRBV12-4 and TRBJ2-1; 8 bases are shared with TRBD2. The CDR3 totals 14 residues. Unmatched junction bases numbered 8, after V lost 6 bases and J lost 7 bases. The CDR3 spells CASSRSGSRNEQFF. CDR3 bases: TGTGCCAGCAGCAGAAGCGGGAGTCGGAATGAGCAGTTCTTC.

V and J are TRBV10-3 and TRBJ2-1; no clear D. Germline V gene sequence: CDR1 ENHRY, CDR2 SYGVKD. The CDR3 runs to 17 residues. Trimming shortened V by 0 bases and J by 1 base, and 13 bases separated the two germline ends. This CDR3 reads CAISESSSEGSYNEQFF. CDR3 DNA sequence: TGTGCCATCAGTGAGTCGTCTTCAGAAGGATCCTACAATGAGCAGTTCTTC.

This clonotype showed up many times. The chain recombines TRBV12-3 or TRBV12-4 with TRBJ2-3; 11 bases fit TRBD2. The CDR3 totals 18 residues. After removal of 5 bases from V and 2 bases from J, the junction contained 12 bases not matched to a gene. The CDR3 sequence is CASSPRTSGLIITDTQYF. CDR3 DNA: TGTGCCAGCAGTCCCCGGACTAGCGGGCTCATAATCACAGATACGCAGTATTTT.

The chain has TRBV5-1 and TRBJ2-5, with a tentative D call TRBD2 (7 bases). Trimming removed 4 bases from V and 3 bases from J, with 19 bases in between. Germline V gene sequence: CDR1 SGHRS, CDR2 YFSETQ. The CDR3 contains 16 residues. The CDR3 here is CASSPGASGHEETQYF. In DNA, the CDR3 is TGCGCCAGCAGCCCGGGGGCTAGCGGACATGAAGAGACCCAGTACTTC.

This chain connects TRBV18 to TRBJ2-1, with TRBD1 as a possible D gene (6 bases). Germline assignment: CDR1 KGHSH and CDR2 LQKENI. This CDR3 is built from 12 residues. The germline V and J ends were trimmed by 6 bases and 8 bases, with 11 bases remaining between them. The CDR3 region has the DNA TGTGCCAGCTCGACAGGTCTCCATGAGCAGTTCTTC. Translating gives CASSTGLHEQFF.

This clonotype was found many times. J is TRBJ1-5 and V is TRBV6-2 or TRBV6-3; no definite D call. Trimming stripped 6 bases from V and 2 bases from J, with 11 bases between. CDR1 and CDR2 from the germline V gene are MNHEY and SVGEGT. CDR3 length: 14 residues. Here the CDR3 reads CASSLEGGNQPQHF. In nucleotides, the CDR3 is TGTGCCAGCAGCCTAGAAGGCGGCAATCAGCCCCAGCATTTT.

The chain uses TRBV20-1 and TRBJ2-7; 9 nucleotides line up with TRBD1. Germline V gene sequence: CDR1 DFQATT, CDR2 SNEGSKA (reference sequence). V trimming: 7 bases; J trimming: 5 bases; junction bases outside the gene matches: 6. The CDR3 sequence is 12 residues long. The CDR3 here is CSGGQGSNEQYF. The CDR3 nucleotides read TGCAGTGGAGGACAGGGGAGCAACGAGCAGTACTTC.